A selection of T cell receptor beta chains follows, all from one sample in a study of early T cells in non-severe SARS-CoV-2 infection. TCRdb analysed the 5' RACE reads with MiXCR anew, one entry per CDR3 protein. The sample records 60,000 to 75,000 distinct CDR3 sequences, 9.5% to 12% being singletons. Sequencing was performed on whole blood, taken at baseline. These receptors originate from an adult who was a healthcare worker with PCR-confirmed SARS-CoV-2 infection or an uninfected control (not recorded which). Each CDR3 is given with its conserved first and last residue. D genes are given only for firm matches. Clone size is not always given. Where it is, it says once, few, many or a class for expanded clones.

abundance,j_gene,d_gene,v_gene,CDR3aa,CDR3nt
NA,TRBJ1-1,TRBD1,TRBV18,CASSRQQGDGTEAFF,TGTGCCAGCTCACGCCAACAGGGGGATGGCACTGAAGCTTTCTTT
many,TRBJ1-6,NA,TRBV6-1,CASSEGPGDSPLHF,TGTGCCAGCAGTGAAGGCCCGGGGGATTCACCCCTCCACTTT
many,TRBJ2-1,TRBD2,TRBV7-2,CASSLTSGGTMRQFF,TGTGCCAGCAGCTTGACTAGCGGGGGGACAATGAGGCAGTTCTTC
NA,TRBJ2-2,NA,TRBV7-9,CASILRGGGTGELFF,TGTGCCAGCATCCTGAGGGGAGGCGGCACCGGGGAGCTGTTTTTT
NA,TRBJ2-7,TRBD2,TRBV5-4,CASSPSGGRSYEQYF,TGTGCCAGCAGCCCTAGCGGGGGGCGCTCCTACGAGCAGTACTTC
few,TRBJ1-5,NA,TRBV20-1,CSARGELDESNQPQHF,TGCAGTGCTAGAGGTGAATTGGACGAAAGCAATCAGCCCCAGCATTTT
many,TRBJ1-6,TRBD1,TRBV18,CASSQGQGYSPLHF,TGTGCCAGCTCCCAAGGACAGGGATATTCACCCCTCCACTTT
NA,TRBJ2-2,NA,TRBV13,CASSLAAGELFF,TGTGCCAGCAGCTTAGCGGCCGGGGAGCTGTTTTTT
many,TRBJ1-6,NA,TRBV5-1,CASSPRGTTSPLHF,TGCGCCAGCAGCCCCAGAGGGACTACTTCACCCCTCCACTTT
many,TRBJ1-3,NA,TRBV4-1,CASSQDGGPSGNTIYF,TGCGCCAGCAGCCAAGATGGGGGCCCTTCGGGAAACACCATATATTTT
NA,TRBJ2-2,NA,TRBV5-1,CASSLGDGELFF,TGCGCCAGCAGCTTGGGCGACGGGGAGCTGTTTTTT
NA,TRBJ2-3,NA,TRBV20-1,CSALFGDTQYF,TGCAGTGCTCTTTTCGGAGATACGCAGTATTTT
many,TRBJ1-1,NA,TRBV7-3,CASSSTVNTEAFF,TGTGCCAGCAGCTCCACAGTGAACACTGAAGCTTTCTTT
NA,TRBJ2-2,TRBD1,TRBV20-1,CSAQRQGITGELFF,TGCAGTGCCCAAAGACAGGGAATAACCGGGGAGCTGTTTTTT
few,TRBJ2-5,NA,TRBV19,CASREQETQYF,TGTGCCAGTAGGGAGCAAGAGACCCAGTACTTC
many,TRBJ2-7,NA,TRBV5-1,CASSLEPASLRDF,TGCGCCAGCAGCTTGGAGCCCGCGAGCCTCCGGGACTTC
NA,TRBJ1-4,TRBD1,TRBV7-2,CASSKYTGAVEKLFF,TGTGCCAGCAGCAAATACACAGGGGCGGTGGAAAAACTGTTTTTT
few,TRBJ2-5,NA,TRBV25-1,CASSLHREGETQYF,TGTGCCAGCAGTCTCCACAGGGAGGGTGAGACCCAGTACTTC
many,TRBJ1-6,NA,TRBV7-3,CASSLSGGAYNSPLHF,TGTGCCAGCAGCTTATCGGGGGGCGCTTATAATTCACCCCTCCACTTT
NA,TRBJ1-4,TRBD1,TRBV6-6,CASSPTGGAYEKLFF,TGTGCCAGCAGCCCTACAGGGGGCGCATATGAAAAACTGTTTTTT